One and the same sample provided the 6 T cell receptor beta chains below, sequenced in a study of blood T cell repertoires in COVID-19. The data were produced by immunoSEQ multiplex PCR, yet TCRdb's version contains in-frame clones alone and is incomplete. The sample yields about 240,000 clones, about 86% seen once. Sequenced: PBMCs or T cells enriched from blood (not recorded which). The source is a woman aged 40 to 55 with acute COVID-19.

The chain links TRBV19 to TRBJ1-5; 10 bases map to TRBD1. With V trimmed by 4 bases and J by 5 bases, 5 bases remained unmatched. Germline assignment: CDR1 LNHDA and CDR2 SQIVND (reference sequence). The CDR3 totals 15 residues. The CDR3 bases are TGTGCCAGTAGTAGGACAGGGGGTCGGGATCAGCCCCAGCATTTT. Protein product: CASSRTGGRDQPQHF.

This clone was recorded once. V is TRBV27 and J is TRBJ1-5; D is unresolved. This CDR3 has 13 amino acids. V was trimmed by 5 bases and J by 7 bases, leaving 12 bases between them. Germline CDR1 is MNHEY and CDR2 is SMNVEV (reference sequence). The CDR3 DNA sequence: TGTGCCAGCAGTGACCGAGGGAAGCAGCCCCAGCATTTT. It codes for CASSDRGKQPQHF.

V gene TRBV4-1 combines with J gene TRBJ1-1; 8 bases map to TRBD1. Germline V lookup: CDR1 MGHRA, CDR2 YSYEKL. This CDR3 contains 15 residues. The junction had 6 bases not matched to a gene; V was cut back by 4 bases and J by 2 bases. CDR3 in amino acids: CASSPRTGSNTEAFF. The CDR3 bases are TGCGCCAGCAGCCCCCGGACAGGGAGCAACACTGAAGCTTTCTTT.

This rearrangement joins TRBV30 to TRBJ2-3; 9 positions agree with TRBD2. The V and J ends lost 1 base and 4 bases, in that order; junction bases with no gene match: 3. Germline V gene sequence: CDR1 GTSNPN, CDR2 SVGIG (reference sequence). This CDR3 has 14 residues. CDR3 in amino acids: CAWSDLAGPDTQYF. As DNA, the CDR3 is TGTGCCTGGAGTGACCTAGCGGGACCAGATACGCAGTATTTT.

J is TRBJ2-5 and V is TRBV3-1 (or the pseudogene TRBV3-2), with D maybe TRBD2 (6 bases). Germline V CDR1 and CDR2: LGHDT, YNNKEL (reference sequence). V dropped 2 bases and J dropped 5 bases, with 12 bases sitting between them. This CDR3 spans 14 amino acids. CDR3 coding DNA: TGTGCCAGCAGCCAAATCGGGGCGGGGGAGACCCAGTACTTC. Translation: CASSQIGAGETQYF.

This clone was recorded once. The V and J genes are TRBV6-1 and TRBJ2-7, with 8 positions matching TRBD1. The CDR3 covers 14 residues. Germline V gene lookup returns CDR1 MNHNS and CDR2 SASEGT. With V trimmed by 3 bases and J by 2 bases, 3 bases remained unmatched. CDR3 coding DNA: TGTGCCAGCAGTGAGCGGACAGGGCCCTACGAGCAGTACTTC. Its translation: CASSERTGPYEQYF.